What follows are 32 T cell receptor beta chains derived from one specimen sequenced in a study of monozygotic twins with inflammatory bowel disease. TCRdb re-called the 5' RACE reads; one entry per CDR3 protein, DNA not given. This repertoire comprises 400,000 to 500,000 distinct CDR3 sequences; its ten largest clones make up around 2.3%. What was sequenced was blood. The origin of the receptors is a human donor with ulcerative colitis or Crohn's disease, or a healthy co-twin of an affected twin (not recorded which).

This chain connects TRBV29-1 to TRBJ2-7. The CDR3 extends over 15 amino acids. The germline V gene encodes CDR1 SQVTM and CDR2 ANQGSEA. The CDR3 loop is CSVEVEQQGTYEQYF.

The chain combines TRBV18 with TRBJ2-1; the D call from TCRdb, TRBD2, cannot be confirmed without DNA. Germline V lookup: CDR1 KGHSH, CDR2 LQKENI. This CDR3 has 18 amino acids. The CDR3 spells CASSPRTSGGLSYNEQFF.

The V gene is TRBV12-3 or TRBV12-4, the J gene TRBJ2-3; without DNA, the TCRdb call of TRBD2 cannot be checked. The CDR3 consists of 12 residues. The CDR3 protein is CASSPPESSQYF.

The rearrangement links TRBV5-1 to TRBJ2-3; TCRdb designates TRBD1, a call that cannot be tested without DNA. CDR3 length: 14 residues. Germline V gene sequence: CDR1 SGHRS, CDR2 YFSETQ. CDR3 sequence reads: CASSRSSPRDTQYF.

V is TRBV7-8 and J is TRBJ2-1; lacking DNA, the TRBD2 call made by TCRdb goes unchecked. The germline V gene has CDR1 SGHVS and CDR2 FQNEAQ. The CDR3 extends over 18 amino acids. The CDR3 protein is CASSSGLAGALVYNEQFF. Together with reference TRBV7-8 and TRBJ2-1, the CDR3 gives the full variable domain: GAGVSQSPRYKVAKRGQDVALRCDPISGHVSLFWYQQALGQGPEFLTYFQNEAQLDKSGLPSDRFFAERPEGSVSTLKIQRTQQEDSAVYLCASSSGLAGALVYNEQFFGPGTRLTVL.

This chain links TRBV11-2 with TRBJ2-7. Germline V gives CDR1 SGHAT, CDR2 FQNNGV. The CDR3 contains 12 residues. CDR3 amino acids: CASSLSLHEQYF.

The chain is built from TRBV10-1 and TRBJ1-1. This CDR3 comprises 13 residues. Germline V gene lookup returns CDR1 WNHNN and CDR2 SYGVQD (reference sequence). Here the CDR3 reads CASRDQMNTEAFF.

The V gene is TRBV19, the J gene TRBJ1-5; TCRdb returns TRBD1, unconfirmable since there is no DNA. The CDR3 sequence is 15 residues long. Germline-derived CDR1 and CDR2 are LNHDA and SQIVND (reference sequence). CDR3 amino acids: CASSGRTGGNQPQHF.

This chain uses TRBV2 with TRBJ2-5; lacking DNA, the TRBD1 call made by TCRdb goes unchecked. The CDR3 covers 13 residues. Per germline, CDR1 SNHLY and CDR2 FYNNEI. The CDR3 region is CASGTARGETQYF.

V gene TRBV11-3 combines with J gene TRBJ1-5. The CDR3 covers 14 residues. Looked up from germline, CDR1 is SGHNT and CDR2 is YENEEA. CDR3 residues: CASRLYRRNQPQHF.

The rearrangement links TRBV5-1 to TRBJ2-7. Germline V gives CDR1 SGHRS, CDR2 YFSETQ. The CDR3 loop spans 14 amino acids. The CDR3 sequence is CASSNIGSSYEQYF.

The CDR3 protein is CATSDTAGGQYNEQFF. The chain is built from TRBV24-1 and TRBJ2-1; the D gene TCRdb calls, TRBD2, cannot be checked with no DNA. From germline, CDR1 is KGHDR and CDR2 SFDVKD. The CDR3 runs to 16 residues.

V is TRBV15 and J is TRBJ1-1; TCRdb's assignment of TRBD1 cannot be checked, as there is no DNA. Germline lookup yields CDR1 LNHNV and CDR2 YYDKDF (reference sequence). CDR3 size: 13 residues. The CDR3 protein is CATSRARGTEAFF. The complete variable domain, with remaining parts taken from reference TRBV15 and TRBJ1-1, reads DAMVIQNPRYQVTQFGKPVTLSCSQTLNHNVMYWYQQKSSQAPKLLFHYYDKDFNNEADTPDNFQSRRPNTSFCFLDIRSPGLGDTAMYLCATSRARGTEAFFGQGTRLTVV.

The genes are TRBV2 and TRBJ2-2; the TRBD1 assignment by TCRdb is unverifiable without DNA. The CDR3 contains 15 residues. Germline-derived CDR1 and CDR2 are SNHLY and FYNNEI. The CDR3 sequence: CASSGGRGNTGELFF.

The chain is built from TRBV20-1 and TRBJ1-2. The CDR3 has 14 amino acids. Germline-derived CDR1 and CDR2 are DFQATT and SNEGSKA (reference sequence). The CDR3 spells CSAREGGPNYGYTF.

The chain employs TRBV5-1 and TRBJ2-7; TCRdb's D gene call, TRBD1, goes unchecked for lack of DNA. Germline V CDR1 and CDR2: SGHRS, YFSETQ. CDR3 size: 16 residues. The CDR3 sequence is CASRGGDGIGDYEQYF.

This chain links TRBV20-1 with TRBJ2-7; TCRdb lists TRBD2, though no DNA is available to test this call. The CDR3 loop spans 13 amino acids. CDR1 and CDR2 from the germline V gene are DFQATT and SNEGSKA (reference sequence). CDR3 amino acids: CSARAGESYEQYF.

This sequence joins TRBV7-9 and TRBJ2-1; TCRdb outputs TRBD1, but without DNA this stays unchecked. Germline-derived CDR1 and CDR2 are SEHNR and FQNEAQ (reference sequence). The CDR3 sequence is 15 residues long. CDR3 sequence: CASIVTGVRVGEQFF.

The chain recombines TRBV19 with TRBJ1-2; with no DNA, the TCRdb D assignment of TRBD1 cannot be verified. Germline-derived CDR1 and CDR2 are LNHDA and SQIVND (reference sequence). CDR3 length equals 14 residues. This CDR3 reads CASSVQGQRRGYTF.

The chain has TRBV9 and TRBJ1-2. The germline V gene has CDR1 SGDLS and CDR2 YYNGEE. The CDR3 sequence is 13 residues long. The CDR3 loop reads CASSRDTDYGYTF.

V usage is TRBV5-1 and J usage is TRBJ2-7; TCRdb names TRBD1, which stays unverified in the absence of DNA. Germline-derived CDR1 and CDR2 are SGHRS and YFSETQ. CDR3 length: 14 residues. CDR3 amino acids: CASTTLGQGHEQYF.

The chain joins TRBV10-1 to TRBJ2-1; TCRdb's D call, TRBD1, is unchecked because there is no DNA. Germline V gene lookup returns CDR1 WNHNN and CDR2 SYGVQD (reference sequence). CDR3 length: 14 amino acids. CDR3 region: CASSSGPLRGEQFF.

The J gene is TRBJ2-1, the V gene TRBV25-1; TCRdb's D gene call, TRBD1, goes unchecked for lack of DNA. The germline CDR1 and CDR2 sequences are MGHDK and SYGVNS. This CDR3 region has 14 residues. The CDR3 reads CASSEGARGPKQFF.

The chain has TRBV7-2 and TRBJ2-5; TCRdb names TRBD1, which stays unverified in the absence of DNA. The CDR3 has 14 amino acids. Germline lookup yields CDR1 SGHTA and CDR2 FQGNSA. The CDR3 region is CASSLQQGQETQYF. The whole variable domain, remainder taken from reference TRBV7-2 and TRBJ2-5, is GAGVSQSPSNKVTEKGKDVELRCDPISGHTALYWYRQSLGQGLEFLIYFQGNSAPDKSGLPSDRFSAERTGGSVSTLTIQRTQQEDSAVYLCASSLQQGQETQYFGPGTRLLVL.

The chain has TRBV20-1 and TRBJ2-1; TCRdb's D call of TRBD2 is untestable without DNA. The CDR3 is made up of 17 amino acids. Looked up from germline, CDR1 is DFQATT and CDR2 is SNEGSKA (reference sequence). The CDR3 reads CSARVLAGNVAYNEQFF.

The V and J genes are TRBV7-2 and TRBJ2-7. This CDR3 has 15 amino acids. Germline V lookup: CDR1 SGHTA, CDR2 FQGNSA. The CDR3 spells CASSLALTGPYEQYF.

J is TRBJ2-1 and V is TRBV6-2 or TRBV6-3; TCRdb selects TRBD2, and the lack of DNA leaves this call unchecked. The CDR3 has 17 residues. The germline CDR1 and CDR2 sequences are MNHEY and SVGEGT. The CDR3 is CASSYPSGGVSYNEQFF.

The rearrangement uses TRBV28 and TRBJ1-3; TCRdb's assignment of TRBD1 cannot be checked, as there is no DNA. Per germline, CDR1 MDHEN and CDR2 SYDVKM. The CDR3 totals 17 residues. This chain's CDR3 is CASKGVGGSKSGNTIYF.

The rearrangement links TRBV5-5 to TRBJ2-5; TCRdb proposes TRBD2, but this gene call is untestable without DNA. The length of the CDR3 is 18 residues. Germline V CDR1 and CDR2: SGHKS, YYEKEE (reference sequence). The CDR3 reads CASSLVGSSGGRGETQYF.

The rearrangement links TRBV7-3 to TRBJ2-2; with no DNA, the TCRdb D assignment of TRBD1 cannot be verified. The length of the CDR3 is 14 residues. CDR1 and CDR2 from the germline V gene are SGHTA and FQGTGA. This CDR3 reads CASRRTGVTGELFF.

The chain has TRBV18 and TRBJ1-2; the TCRdb D gene call, TRBD1, has no DNA to confirm it. The CDR3 has 16 residues. CDR1 KGHSH and CDR2 LQKENI come from the germline V gene. CDR3 region: CASSLGPPRSGYGYTF.

The chain recombines TRBV20-1 with TRBJ2-5; TCRdb indicates TRBD1, and absent DNA this call remains unverified. CDR3 length: 12 residues. Per germline, CDR1 DFQATT and CDR2 SNEGSKA (reference sequence). CDR3 protein: CSSHRVGETQYF.